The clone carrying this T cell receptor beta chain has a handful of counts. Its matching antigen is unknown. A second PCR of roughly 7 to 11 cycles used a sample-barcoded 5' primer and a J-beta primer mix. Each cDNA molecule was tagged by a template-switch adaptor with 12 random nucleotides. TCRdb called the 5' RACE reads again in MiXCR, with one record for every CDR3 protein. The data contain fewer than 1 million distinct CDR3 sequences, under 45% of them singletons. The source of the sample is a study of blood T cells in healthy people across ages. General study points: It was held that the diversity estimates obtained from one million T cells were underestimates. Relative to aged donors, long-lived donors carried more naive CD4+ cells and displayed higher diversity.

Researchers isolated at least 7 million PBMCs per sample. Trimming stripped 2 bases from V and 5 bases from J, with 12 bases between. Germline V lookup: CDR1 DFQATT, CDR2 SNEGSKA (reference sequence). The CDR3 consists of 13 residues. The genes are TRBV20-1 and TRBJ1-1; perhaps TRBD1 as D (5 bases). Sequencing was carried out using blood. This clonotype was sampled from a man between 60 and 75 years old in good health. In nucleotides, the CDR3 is TGCAGTGCTAGACCAATGGGGGTTACTGAAGCTTTCTTT. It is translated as CSARPMGVTEAFF.